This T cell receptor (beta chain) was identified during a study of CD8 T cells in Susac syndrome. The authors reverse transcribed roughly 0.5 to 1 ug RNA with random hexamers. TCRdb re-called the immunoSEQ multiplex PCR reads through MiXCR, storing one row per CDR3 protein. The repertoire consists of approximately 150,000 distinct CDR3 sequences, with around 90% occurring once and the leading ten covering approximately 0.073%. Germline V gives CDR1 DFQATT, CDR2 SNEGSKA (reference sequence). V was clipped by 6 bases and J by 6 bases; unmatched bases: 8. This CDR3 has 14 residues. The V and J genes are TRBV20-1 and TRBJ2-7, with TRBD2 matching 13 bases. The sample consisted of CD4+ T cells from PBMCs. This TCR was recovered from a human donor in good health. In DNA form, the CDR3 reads TGCAGTGCCGCCACTAGCGGGAGGGCCCTCGAGCAGTACTTC. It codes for CSAATSGRALEQYF.